This passage covers 4 T cell receptor beta chains from one sample sequenced in a study of cytomegalovirus exposure and HLA in healthy donors. Primers for the PCR totalled 60 Vbeta and 13 Jbeta. Sequenced by immunoSEQ multiplex PCR; TCRdb stores in-frame clones only, minus some. The sample gives tens of thousands of clones, 65% to 85% of which show up once; 8.4% is in the top ten. The specimen was PBMCs. These receptors were collected from a woman aged 25 to 39 in good health and CMV-seropositive.

The chain uses TRBV11-2 and TRBJ2-5; D uncertain. The J call may be faulty, since TRBJ2-7 better matches the DNA end. CDR1 is SGHAT, CDR2 FQNNGV, per germline. The CDR3 is 14 residues long. For the CDR3, the DNA is TGTGCCAGCAGCTCTCCAATCATTTTCTACGAGCAGTACTTC. Its translation is CASSSPIIFYEQYF.

This clone occurred a few times. The same CDR3 arises from other DNA sequences in this sample as well. V is TRBV7-9 and J is TRBJ2-5; D is perhaps TRBD1 (6 bases). The germline gives CDR1 SEHNR, CDR2 FQNEAQ (reference sequence). This CDR3 has 14 amino acids. V gave up 5 bases and J gave up 6 bases, with 16 bases separating them. CDR3 sequence: CASSPTGLGQTQYF. In DNA, the CDR3 is TGTGCCAGCAGCCCGACAGGTTTGGGACAGACCCAGTACTTC.

By proportion, this clone is medium-sized (0.01 to 0.1%). The germline gene is not matched at one end of the junction; a read error may be the cause. Written as DNA, the CDR3 is TGCAGCGTCGAAGAGTACAAGCCGGGGGAGACCCAGTACTTC. Protein: CSVEEYKPGETQYF. The V and J genes are TRBV29-1 and TRBJ2-5; D possibly corresponds to TRBD2 (5 bases). The CDR3 has 14 amino acids. Germline CDR1 is SQVTM and CDR2 is ANQGSEA.

V is TRBV9 and J is TRBJ2-7, with D perhaps matching TRBD1 (6 bases). The germline gives CDR1 SGDLS, CDR2 YYNGEE. Trimming left V 0 bases short and J 6 bases short, with 13 bases between. The CDR3 has 14 residues. CDR3 bases: TGTGCCAGCAGCGTAGACAGGGAACCCCGCGAGCAGTACTTC. It is translated as CASSVDREPREQYF. The whole variable domain, filled in from reference TRBV9 and TRBJ2-7, reads DSGVTQTPKHLITATGQRVTLRCSPRSGDLSVYWYQQSLDQGLQFLIQYYNGEERAKGNILERFSAQQFPDLHSELNLSSLELGDSALYFCASSVDREPREQYFGPGTRLTVT.